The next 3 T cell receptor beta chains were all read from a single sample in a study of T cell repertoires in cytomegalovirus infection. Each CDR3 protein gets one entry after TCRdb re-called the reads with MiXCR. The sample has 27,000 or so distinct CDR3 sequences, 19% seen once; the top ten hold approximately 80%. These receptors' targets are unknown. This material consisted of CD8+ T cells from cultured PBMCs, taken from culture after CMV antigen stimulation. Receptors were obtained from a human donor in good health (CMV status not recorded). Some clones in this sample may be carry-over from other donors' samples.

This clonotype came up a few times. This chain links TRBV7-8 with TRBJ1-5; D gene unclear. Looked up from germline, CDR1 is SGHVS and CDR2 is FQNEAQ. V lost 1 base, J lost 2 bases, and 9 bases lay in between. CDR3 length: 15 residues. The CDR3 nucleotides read TGTGCCAGCAGCTTAGACTACTTTGGCAATCAGCCCCAGCATTTT. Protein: CASSLDYFGNQPQHF.

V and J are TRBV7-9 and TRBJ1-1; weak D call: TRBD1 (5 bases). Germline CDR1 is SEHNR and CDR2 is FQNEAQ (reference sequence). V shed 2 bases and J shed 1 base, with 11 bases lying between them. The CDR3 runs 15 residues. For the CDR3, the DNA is TGTGCCAGCAGCTTATTAGGGGAAGGGAACACTGAAGCTTTCTTT. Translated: CASSLLGEGNTEAFF.

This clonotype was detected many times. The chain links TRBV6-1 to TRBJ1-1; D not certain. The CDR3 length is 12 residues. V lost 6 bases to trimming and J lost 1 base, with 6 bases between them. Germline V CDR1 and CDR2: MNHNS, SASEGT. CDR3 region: CASSEKNTEAFF. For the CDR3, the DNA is TGTGCCAGCAGCGAGAAGAACACTGAAGCTTTCTTT.